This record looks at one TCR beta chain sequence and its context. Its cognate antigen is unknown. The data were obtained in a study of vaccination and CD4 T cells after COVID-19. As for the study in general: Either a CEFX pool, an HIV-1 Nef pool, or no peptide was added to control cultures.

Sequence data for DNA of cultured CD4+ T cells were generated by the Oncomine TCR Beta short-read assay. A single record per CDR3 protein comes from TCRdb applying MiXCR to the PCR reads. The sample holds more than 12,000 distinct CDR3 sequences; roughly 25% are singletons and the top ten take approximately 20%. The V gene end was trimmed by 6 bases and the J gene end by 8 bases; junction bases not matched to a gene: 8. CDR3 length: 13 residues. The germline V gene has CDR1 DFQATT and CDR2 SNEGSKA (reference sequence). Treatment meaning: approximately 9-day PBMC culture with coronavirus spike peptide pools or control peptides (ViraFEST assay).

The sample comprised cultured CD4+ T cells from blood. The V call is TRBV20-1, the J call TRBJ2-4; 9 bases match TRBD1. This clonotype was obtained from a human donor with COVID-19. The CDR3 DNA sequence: TGCAGTGCAGACCTCCGGGACAGGGACATTCAGTACTTC. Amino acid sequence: CSADLRDRDIQYF.